This TCR beta chain is drawn from a study of blood T cell repertoires in COVID-19 (dated by TCRdb to the early 2020s). Regarding the study in general: Collaborator samples came from the United States, Italy and Spain and covered acute and convalescent phases of COVID-19. The prospective study material was composed of cDNA or gDNA derived from T cells, B-cell-depleted T cells, or PBMCs. Subjects who had been exposed to COVID-19, were actively infected with it, or had recovered from it provided the deeply sampled blood TCRbeta repertoires that made up the dataset. The repertoires were released in a freely available public database intended as a resource for research on the immune response to SARS-CoV-2. Samples came from the ongoing ImmuneRACE study (first 160 participants) plus 1,254 subjects from 6 global collaborators. Nearly every sample came with metadata listing a de-identified subject ID, COVID-19 status, age in years and sex. Where HLA class I and class II types were available, the types were taken from metadata supplied by the sample provider, not from assay-based typing. Overall study outcomes, separate from this receptor: How much clinical and demographic metadata was included differed by source and by participant, and the metadata was provided uncurated.

Each collaborating institution followed its own protocols to collect whole blood in K2EDTA tubes. For TCRbeta analysis, collaborator samples were shipped as frozen whole blood, as isolated PBMCs, or as DNA extracted from either sample type. TCRbeta CDR3 regions were amplified from genomic DNA by means of the immunoSEQ Assay, a bias-controlled multiplex PCR. As for how the authors treated the data: Nucleated cell counts per sample were estimated from amplification of reference gene primers within the assay. To quantify the absolute abundance of each unique TCRbeta CDR3 rearrangement, sequence reads were collapsed and filtered. For each sample, productive Simpson clonality was calculated as the square root of Simpson's diversity index over productive rearrangements. The table comes from immuneACCESS by way of TCRdb, which keeps in-frame sequences with V and J called. Part of the clones is missing from these tables; in studies checked, under half for an unresolved V gene and the rest for unknown reasons. V, J and clone size are taken as reported in that table, and D and trimming were inferred from the DNA itself. For this sample the table gives around 250,000 clones, of which 84% were detected only once. The ten most abundant clones make up approximately 9% of the sample.

This clone turned up a few times. No cognate antigen has been identified for it. Per-base qualities were not stored, and no clone one base away is much larger. CDR1 DFQATT and CDR2 SNEGSKA were looked up in the germline V gene (reference sequence). Counted from cysteine to phenylalanine, this CDR3 has 14 amino acids. This entry keeps only the CDR3 DNA: 42 bases, framed from base 1. V drops 3 bases and J drops 4 bases, leaving 13 bases in between. Recombination joined TRBV20-1 with TRBJ2-1; no D gene can be assigned with confidence. Input material: peripheral blood. This receptor was taken from a human donor in a cohort sampled during active COVID-19. The CDR3 here reads CSASRGNYYNEQFF. The nucleotides are TGCAGTGCTAGTCGTGGAAACTATTACAATGAGCAGTTCTTC.